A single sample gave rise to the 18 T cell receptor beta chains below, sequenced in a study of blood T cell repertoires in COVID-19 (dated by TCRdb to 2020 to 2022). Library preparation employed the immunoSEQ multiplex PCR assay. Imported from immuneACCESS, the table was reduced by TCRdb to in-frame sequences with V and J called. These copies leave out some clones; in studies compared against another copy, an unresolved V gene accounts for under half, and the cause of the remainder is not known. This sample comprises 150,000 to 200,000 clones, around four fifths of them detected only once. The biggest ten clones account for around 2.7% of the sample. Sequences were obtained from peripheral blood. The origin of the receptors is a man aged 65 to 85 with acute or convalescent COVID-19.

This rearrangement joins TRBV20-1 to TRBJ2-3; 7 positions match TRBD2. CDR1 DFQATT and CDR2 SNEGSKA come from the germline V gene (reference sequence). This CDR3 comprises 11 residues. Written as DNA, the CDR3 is TGCAGGGCGGGGGACACAGATACGCAGTATTTT. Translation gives CRAGDTDTQYF.

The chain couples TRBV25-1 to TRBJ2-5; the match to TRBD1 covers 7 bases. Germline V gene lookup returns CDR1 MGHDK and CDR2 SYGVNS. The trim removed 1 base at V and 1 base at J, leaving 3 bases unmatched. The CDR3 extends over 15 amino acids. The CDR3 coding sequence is TGTGCCAGCAGTGAATCTACAGGGGTCCAAGAGACCCAGTACTTC. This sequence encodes CASSESTGVQETQYF.

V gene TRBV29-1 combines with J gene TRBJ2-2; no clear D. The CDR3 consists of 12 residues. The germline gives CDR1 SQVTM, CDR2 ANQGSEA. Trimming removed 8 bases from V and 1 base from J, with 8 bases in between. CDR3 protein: CSSVKNTGELFF. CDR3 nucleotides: TGCAGCAGCGTTAAGAACACCGGGGAGCTGTTTTTT.

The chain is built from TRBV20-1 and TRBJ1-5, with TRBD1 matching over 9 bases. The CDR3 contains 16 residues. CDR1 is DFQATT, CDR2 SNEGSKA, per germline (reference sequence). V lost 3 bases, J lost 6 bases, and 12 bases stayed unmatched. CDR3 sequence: CSASRPGTGSGQPQHF. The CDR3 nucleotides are TGCAGTGCTAGTCGTCCCGGGACAGGGTCGGGTCAGCCCCAGCATTTT.

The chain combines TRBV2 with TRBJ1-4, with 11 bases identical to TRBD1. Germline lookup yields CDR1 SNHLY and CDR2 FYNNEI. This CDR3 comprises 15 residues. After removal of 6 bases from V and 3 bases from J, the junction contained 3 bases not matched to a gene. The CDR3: CASSWTGGPNEKLFF. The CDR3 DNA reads TGTGCCAGCAGCTGGACAGGGGGCCCTAATGAAAAACTGTTTTTT.

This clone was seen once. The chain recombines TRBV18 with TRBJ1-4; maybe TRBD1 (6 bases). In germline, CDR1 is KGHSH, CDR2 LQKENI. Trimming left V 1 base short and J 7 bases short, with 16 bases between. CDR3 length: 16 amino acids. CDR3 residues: CASSPRGGPRGEKLFF. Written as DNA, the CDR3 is TGTGCCAGCTCACCACGTGGGGGCCCCAGGGGTGAAAAACTGTTTTTT.

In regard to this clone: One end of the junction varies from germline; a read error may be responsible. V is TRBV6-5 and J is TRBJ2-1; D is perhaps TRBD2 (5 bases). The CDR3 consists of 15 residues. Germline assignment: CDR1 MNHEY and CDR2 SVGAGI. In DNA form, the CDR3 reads TGTGCCAGCAGTTACTCCATGGACTCCAACAATGAGCAGTTCTTC. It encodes CASSYSMDSNNEQFF.

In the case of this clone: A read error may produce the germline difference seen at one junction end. CDR3 coding DNA: TGTGCTAGCAGCTTCCAGACTAGCGGACCTATTCTCAATGAGCAGTTCTTC. It codes for CASSFQTSGPILNEQFF. The chain joins TRBV7-7 to TRBJ2-1, with TRBD2 identical over 9 bases. There are 17 residues in the CDR3. From germline, CDR1 is SSHAT and CDR2 FNYEAQ (reference sequence).

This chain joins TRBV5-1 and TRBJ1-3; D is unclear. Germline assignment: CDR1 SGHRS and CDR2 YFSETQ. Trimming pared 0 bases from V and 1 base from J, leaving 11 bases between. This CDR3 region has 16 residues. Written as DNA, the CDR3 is TGCGCCAGCAGCTTGGATCAACAGTTATCTGGAAACACCATATATTTT. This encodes CASSLDQQLSGNTIYF. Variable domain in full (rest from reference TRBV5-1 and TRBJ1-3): KAGVTQTPRYLIKTRGQQVTLSCSPISGHRSVSWYQQTPGQGLQFLFEYFSETQRNKGNFPGRFSGRQFSNSRSEMNVSTLELGDSALYLCASSLDQQLSGNTIYFGEGSWLTVV.

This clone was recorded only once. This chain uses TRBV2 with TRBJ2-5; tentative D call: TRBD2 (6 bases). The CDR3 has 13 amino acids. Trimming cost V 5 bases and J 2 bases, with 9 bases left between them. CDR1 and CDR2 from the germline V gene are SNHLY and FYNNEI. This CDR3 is CASSTGEQETQYF. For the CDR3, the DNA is TGTGCCAGCAGTACGGGAGAGCAAGAGACCCAGTACTTC.

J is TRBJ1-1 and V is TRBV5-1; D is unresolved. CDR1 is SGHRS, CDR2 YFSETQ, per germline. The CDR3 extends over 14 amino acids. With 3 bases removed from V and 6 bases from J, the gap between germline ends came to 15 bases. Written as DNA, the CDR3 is TGCGCCAGCAGCTCAATTACGGGAAGCGCTGAAGCTTTCTTT. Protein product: CASSSITGSAEAFF. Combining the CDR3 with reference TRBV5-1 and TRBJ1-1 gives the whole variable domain KAGVTQTPRYLIKTRGQQVTLSCSPISGHRSVSWYQQTPGQGLQFLFEYFSETQRNKGNFPGRFSGRQFSNSRSEMNVSTLELGDSALYLCASSSITGSAEAFFGQGTRLTVV.

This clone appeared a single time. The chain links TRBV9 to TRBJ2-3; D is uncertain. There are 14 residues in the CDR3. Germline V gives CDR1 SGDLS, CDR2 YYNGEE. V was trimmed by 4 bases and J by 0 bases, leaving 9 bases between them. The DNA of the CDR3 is TGTGCCAGCAGCCCCCGGTCTAGCACAGATACGCAGTATTTT. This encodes CASSPRSSTDTQYF.

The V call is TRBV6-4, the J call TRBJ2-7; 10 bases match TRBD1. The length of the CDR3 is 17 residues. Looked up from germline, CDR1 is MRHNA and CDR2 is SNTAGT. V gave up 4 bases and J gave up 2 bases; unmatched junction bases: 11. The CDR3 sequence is CASSVLIGTGEPYEQYF. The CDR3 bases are TGTGCCAGCAGTGTCCTAATAGGGACAGGGGAGCCCTACGAGCAGTACTTC.

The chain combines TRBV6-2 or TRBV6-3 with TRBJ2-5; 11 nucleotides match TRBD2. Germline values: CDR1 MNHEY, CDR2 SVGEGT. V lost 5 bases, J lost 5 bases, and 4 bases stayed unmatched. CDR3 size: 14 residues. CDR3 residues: CASSLAGGRETQYF. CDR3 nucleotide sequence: TGTGCCAGCAGTCTAGCGGGAGGTCGGGAGACCCAGTACTTC.

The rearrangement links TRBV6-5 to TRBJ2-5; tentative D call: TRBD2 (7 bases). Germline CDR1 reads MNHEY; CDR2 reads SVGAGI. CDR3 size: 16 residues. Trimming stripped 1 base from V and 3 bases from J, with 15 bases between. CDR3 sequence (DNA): TGTGCCAGCAGTTACTTAGGTGGGGGGGCCAAAGAGACCCAGTACTTC. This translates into CASSYLGGGAKETQYF.

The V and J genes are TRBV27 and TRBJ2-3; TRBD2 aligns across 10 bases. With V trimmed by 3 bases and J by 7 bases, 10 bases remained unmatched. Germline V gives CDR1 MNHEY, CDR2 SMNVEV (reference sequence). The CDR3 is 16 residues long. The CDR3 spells CASSLMSSGSINTQYF. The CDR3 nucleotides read TGTGCCAGCAGTTTGATGTCTAGCGGGAGTATTAATACGCAGTATTTT.

The CDR3 DNA sequence: TGTGCCAGCAGTTTATCGCCGGGAGGAGCATGGGGGGCTGAGCAGTACTTC. Protein sequence: CASSLSPGGAWGAEQYF. V and J are TRBV27 and TRBJ2-7; tentatively, D is TRBD2 (7 bases). V dropped 0 bases and J dropped 7 bases, with 22 bases sitting between them. CDR3 size: 17 residues. CDR1 MNHEY and CDR2 SMNVEV come from the germline V gene (reference sequence).

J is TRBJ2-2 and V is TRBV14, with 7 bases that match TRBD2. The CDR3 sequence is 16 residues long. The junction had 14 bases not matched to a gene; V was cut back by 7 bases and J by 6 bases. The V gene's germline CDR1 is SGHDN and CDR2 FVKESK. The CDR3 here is CASNGGGNVLAGELFF. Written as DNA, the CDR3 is TGTGCCAGCAATGGGGGAGGGAACGTCTTGGCCGGGGAGCTGTTTTTT.